A single sample is the source of the 15 T cell receptor beta chains below, sequenced in a study of T-cell reconstitution after alpha-beta-depleted transplantation in children. Researchers prepared the TCRbeta library using unique molecular identifiers, the study reports. TCRdb processed the PCR reads anew with MiXCR; each CDR3 protein has one entry. Of around 240,000 distinct CDR3 sequences listed, roughly 8% were seen once; the top ten hold 6.3%. The source was PBMCs, mostly from graft donor cells, collected 180 days after TCRalphabeta/CD19-depleted stem cell transplant. These receptors came from a male patient between 10 and 17 years old who had a stem cell transplant for acute lymphoblastic leukemia, so the T cells may come from the graft donor.

This clonotype was seen repeatedly, ten times or more. The chain employs TRBV7-2 and TRBJ2-3; D gene unclear. This CDR3 has 13 amino acids. V was cut by 1 base and J by 3 bases, with 5 bases left in between. The germline gives CDR1 SGHTA, CDR2 FQGNSA. The CDR3 sequence is CASSLGVTDTQYF. The CDR3 nucleotides read TGTGCCAGCAGCTTAGGCGTAACAGATACGCAGTATTTT.

By frequency in the sample, this clonotype is medium-sized (0.01 to 0.1%). The V call is TRBV6-5, the J call TRBJ2-7; D call uncertain. CDR3 length: 13 amino acids. The V gene lost 0 bases and the J gene lost 3 bases, with 6 bases spanning the gap. Germline V gives CDR1 MNHEY, CDR2 SVGAGI. Written as DNA, the CDR3 is TGTGCCAGCAGTTACTCGAGAGGCTACGAGCAGTACTTC. As protein: CASSYSRGYEQYF.

The chain is built from TRBV28 and TRBJ2-7, with D perhaps given as TRBD1 or TRBD2 (5 bases each). Trimming removed 8 bases at V and 6 bases at J, with 17 bases between. The CDR3 loop spans 13 amino acids. Per the germline V gene, CDR1 is MDHEN and CDR2 is SYDVKM. In DNA, the CDR3 is TGTGCCAGCGGCCCCGGGACGACCTGCGAGCAGTACTTC. It is translated as CASGPGTTCEQYF.

In this sample, this clonotype turned up many times. The rearrangement uses TRBV6-5 and TRBJ1-2; D remains ambiguous. The germline V and J ends were trimmed by 4 bases and 9 bases, with 15 bases remaining between them. The V gene's germline CDR1 is MNHEY and CDR2 SVGAGI. This CDR3 is built from 13 residues. DNA for the CDR3: TGTGCCAGCAGTTCCGCCTCGATAACCCGCTACACCTTC. As protein: CASSSASITRYTF.

There are many counts of this clonotype. This chain links TRBV6-6 with TRBJ2-6, with no clear D. Germline loops: CDR1 MNHNY, CDR2 SVGAGI (reference sequence). The CDR3 is 11 residues long. Trimming shortened V by 7 bases and J by 2 bases, and 0 bases separated the two germline ends. The CDR3 bases are TGTGCCAGCACTGGGGCCAACGTCCTGACTTTC. This codes for CASTGANVLTF.

The genes are TRBV2 and TRBJ1-2, with D unclear. The CDR3 contains 10 residues. V was pared by 7 bases and J by 5 bases, with 5 bases between. Germline V gene data show CDR1 as SNHLY and CDR2 as FYNNEI. CDR3: CASILYGYTF. CDR3 DNA sequence: TGTGCCAGCATATTATATGGCTACACCTTC.

Many counts were recorded for this clonotype. The rearrangement uses TRBV3-1 and TRBJ1-2, with a weak D call TRBD1 (5 bases). The CDR3 runs 15 residues. Per the germline V gene, CDR1 is LGHDT and CDR2 is YNNKEL (reference sequence). V shed 1 base and J shed 3 bases, with 12 bases lying between them. This CDR3 reads CASSQAGTTYYGYTF. Written as DNA, the CDR3 is TGTGCCAGCAGCCAAGCGGGGACCACTTACTATGGCTACACCTTC.

The table lists this clonotype with many counts. V usage is TRBV6-5 and J usage is TRBJ1-2; D unclear. Trimming left V 0 bases short and J 0 bases short, with 8 bases between. The CDR3 runs 15 residues. The germline gives CDR1 MNHEY, CDR2 SVGAGI. This CDR3 is CASSYSAIANYGYTF. CDR3 in DNA: TGTGCCAGCAGTTACTCGGCTATAGCTAACTATGGCTACACCTTC.

The table lists this clonotype with many counts. The chain is built from TRBV5-1 and TRBJ2-7; 7 bases are a match to TRBD2. V shed 2 bases and J 2 bases; nucleotides not matched to a gene: 7. This CDR3 has 15 amino acids. Per the germline V gene, CDR1 is SGHRS and CDR2 is YFSETQ. In nucleotides, the CDR3 is TGCGCCAGCAGCTTCGGACTAGGAAGGGCCTACGAGCAGTACTTC. Residues: CASSFGLGRAYEQYF. Combining the CDR3 with reference TRBV5-1 and TRBJ2-7 gives the whole variable domain KAGVTQTPRYLIKTRGQQVTLSCSPISGHRSVSWYQQTPGQGLQFLFEYFSETQRNKGNFPGRFSGRQFSNSRSEMNVSTLELGDSALYLCASSFGLGRAYEQYFGPGTRLTVT.

The chain uses TRBV5-4 and TRBJ2-5; TRBD2 matches at 8 bases. The CDR3 runs 17 residues. The V segment lost 4 bases and the J segment 3 bases; nucleotides outside the gene matches: 14. In germline, CDR1 is SGHNT, CDR2 YYREEE (reference sequence). The CDR3 DNA sequence: TGTGCCAGCAGCCCCCCCAGCGGGGGCTCTGATAAAGAGACCCAGTACTTC. Protein product: CASSPPSGGSDKETQYF.

This clonotype was counted ten times or more. For the CDR3, the DNA is TGTGCCAGCAGCGTAGAGAAATCAGGGCATATTAGTGATAATGAGCAGTTCTTC. Its translation: CASSVEKSGHISDNEQFF. The chain employs TRBV9 and TRBJ2-1; weak D call: TRBD1 (5 bases). Germline assignment: CDR1 SGDLS and CDR2 YYNGEE. This CDR3 is built from 18 residues. Deletions cut 0 bases from V and 7 bases from J, with 23 bases between.

This clonotype was seen at least ten times. The chain couples TRBV9 to TRBJ2-1, with 7 bases matching TRBD2. Germline CDR1 reads SGDLS; CDR2 reads YYNGEE. CDR3 size: 15 residues. Unmatched junction bases numbered 11, after V lost 4 bases and J lost 7 bases. This CDR3 is CASSLGGGEGNEQFF. The CDR3 DNA sequence: TGTGCCAGCAGCCTTGGTGGAGGGGAGGGGAATGAGCAGTTCTTC.

In its sample, this clonotype was seen many times. This rearrangement joins TRBV15 to TRBJ2-7, with TRBD1 matching 7 bases. The J segment lost 0 bases and the V segment lost 5 bases, leaving 10 bases of the junction unmatched. Germline V lookup: CDR1 LNHNV, CDR2 YYDKDF (reference sequence). This CDR3 has 16 residues. DNA for the CDR3: TGTGCCACCAGCTGGGGGAAGAGGACAGGCTCCTACGAGCAGTACTTC. Its protein product is CATSWGKRTGSYEQYF.

This clonotype appeared once. A much larger clone lies a single base off, so this may be a read error. V usage is TRBV20-1 and J usage is TRBJ1-2; 7 positions match TRBD1. Germline V CDR1 and CDR2: DFQATT, SNEGSKA (reference sequence). This CDR3 region has 14 residues. Here the CDR3 reads CSASRDRTNYGYIF. The DNA of the CDR3 is TGCAGTGCTAGCAGGGACAGAACTAACTATGGCTACATCTTC.

This clonotype was seen many times. The chain combines TRBV2 with TRBJ1-2; 10 nucleotides line up with TRBD1. This CDR3 comprises 13 residues. V lost 8 bases and J lost 2; bases outside the gene matches: 2. Germline V gene data show CDR1 as SNHLY and CDR2 as FYNNEI. The CDR3 loop is CASPGQGNYGYTF. The CDR3 coding sequence is TGTGCCAGCCCGGGACAGGGGAACTATGGCTACACCTTC.